This TCR beta chain was documented in a study of blood T cell repertoires in COVID-19. About the research overall: In each case, the material was cDNA or gDNA derived from T cells, B-cell-depleted T cells, or PBMCs.

Sequenced by immunoSEQ multiplex PCR; TCRdb stores in-frame clones only, minus some. The table includes over 250,000 clones, 80% to 90% detected once. The CDR3 has 14 amino acids. The V gene lost 1 base and the J gene lost 0 bases, with 5 bases spanning the gap. In germline, CDR1 is SGHRS, CDR2 YFSETQ. This clone occurred a few times. This sequence originates from a man aged 30 to 45 with acute COVID-19. Sequencing was done on a sample of PBMCs or T cells enriched from blood (not recorded which). The J gene is TRBJ1-3, the V gene TRBV5-1; D unclear. The DNA of the CDR3 is TGCGCCAGCAGCTTGATCGGCTCTGGAAACACCATATATTTT. This sequence encodes CASSLIGSGNTIYF.